This TCR beta chain was documented in a study of T cells after yellow fever vaccination (dated by TCRdb to between 2017 and 2020). Some background on the complete study: The SMART-Seq v4 Ultra Low Input RNA kit was used to prepare libraries from fractions with low cell numbers. To follow T-cell clones before and after both primary and booster YFV17D yellow fever vaccination, bulk TCR alpha and beta repertoires underwent longitudinal sequencing. Two healthy male donors, one aged 18 to 30 and one aged 30 to 40 years, were included in the cohort. Blood was drawn at multiple timepoints before and after primary and secondary immunization, with bulk PBMC replicates and cell subsets isolated.

At the junction V is shortened by 6 bases and J by 1 base, with 9 bases in between. The CDR3 has 13 amino acids, counting the end cysteine and phenylalanine. The entry retains the CDR3 DNA only, 39 bases that are in frame from base 1. As encoded in the germline V gene, CDR1 is KGHSH while CDR2 is LQKENI. As concerns this clonotype: Its antigen is still unknown. No quality values exist for individual bases; no much larger clone is one base distant.

TCR cDNA was made using 5'RACE template switching, a step that added a universal primer site and unique molecular identifiers. cDNA synthesis was primed from both the TCR alpha and TCR beta constant segments. Libraries were amplified in two PCR steps, with sample barcodes and sequencing adapters added in the second step. Sequencing of the libraries was done on either Illumina HiSeq 2500 (2x100 bp) or NovaSeq (2x150 bp). In the authors' own workflow: Demultiplexing of reads and collapsing into UMI consensus sequences were performed with MIGEC, and V(D)J alignment was carried out with MiXCR. Using edgeR on replicate PBMC samples, clonotypes were called vaccine-responding if FDR was below 0.01 and the log2 fold change was above 5 up to day 15. Bulk clonotypes were assigned CD4 or CD8 identity according to which sequenced CD4 or CD8 repertoire held them at higher abundance. TCRdb reanalyzed the raw reads on its own, using fastp at Q25 for trimming and MiXCR for clone calling, and kept in-frame beta chains. Every CDR3 protein is listed once, alongside the most common genes and DNA of its rows. The V and J calls were determined by TCRdb, not by the authors. Here the sample has 300,000 or so distinct CDR3 sequences; 10% to 15% occur a single time. Approximately 0.49% of the sample goes to the ten largest clones.

What the study reported, not specific to this receptor: The study included only two donors, which limits how far the findings can be generalized. Compared with the primary T-cell response, the secondary T-cell response was weaker but faster, peaking on day 5 rather than day 15. A small fraction of clonotypes showed up in both the CD4 and CD8 compartments, probably as a result of convergent recombination. Most clones expanded after primary vaccination were re-detected after the booster (96% of CD4 and more than 70% of CD8), suggesting broad memory maintenance. Because abundant contaminating clonotypes from the bulk population could be contained in FACS-sorted repertoires, computational filtering was required.

The sample's treatment or condition, from its label and the paper: live attenuated yellow fever vaccine strain. A standard Ficoll-Paque protocol was used to isolate PBMCs from peripheral blood. CD4 and CD8 T-cell fractions were isolated with Dynabeads CD4 and CD8 positive selection kits. RNA was extracted with TriZol from bulk PBMCs, CD4 and CD8 fractions, and dextramer-positive and dextramer-negative fractions. The chain is assembled from TRBV18 and TRBJ2-5; the D gene identity is not certain. The sequence was obtained from a man younger than 45 who received the YFV17D yellow fever vaccine. Sequences were derived from CD4+ T cells sorted from PBMCs, sampled 45 days after the yellow fever booster vaccination. DNA sequence: TGTGCCAGCTCTCGGGCCCTCCAAGAGACCCAGTACTTC. This sequence encodes CASSRALQETQYF. Full variable domain (CDR3 extended with the reference TRBV18 and TRBJ2-5 proteins): NAGVMQNPRHLVRRRGQEARLRCSPMKGHSHVYWYRQLPEEGLKFMVYLQKENIIDESGMPKERFSAEFPKEGPSILRIQQVVRGDSAAYFCASSRALQETQYFGPGTRLLVL.